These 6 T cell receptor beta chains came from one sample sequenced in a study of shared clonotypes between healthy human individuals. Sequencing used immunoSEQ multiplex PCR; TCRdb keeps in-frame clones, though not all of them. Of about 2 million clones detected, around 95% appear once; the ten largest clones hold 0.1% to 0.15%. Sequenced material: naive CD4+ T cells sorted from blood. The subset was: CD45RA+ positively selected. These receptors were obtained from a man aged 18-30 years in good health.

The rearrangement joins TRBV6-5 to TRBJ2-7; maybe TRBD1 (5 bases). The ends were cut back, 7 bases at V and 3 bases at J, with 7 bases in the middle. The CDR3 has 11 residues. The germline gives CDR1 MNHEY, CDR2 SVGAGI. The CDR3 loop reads CASTTGYEQYF. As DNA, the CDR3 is TGTGCCAGCACCACAGGCTACGAGCAGTACTTC.

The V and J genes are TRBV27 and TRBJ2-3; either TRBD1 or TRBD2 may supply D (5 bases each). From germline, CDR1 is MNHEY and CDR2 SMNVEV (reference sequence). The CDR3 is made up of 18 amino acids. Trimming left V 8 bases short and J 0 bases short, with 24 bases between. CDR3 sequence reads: CASYVAYPSRDSTDTQYF. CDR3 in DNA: TGTGCCAGCTACGTGGCCTACCCGTCCCGGGACAGCACAGATACGCAGTATTTT.

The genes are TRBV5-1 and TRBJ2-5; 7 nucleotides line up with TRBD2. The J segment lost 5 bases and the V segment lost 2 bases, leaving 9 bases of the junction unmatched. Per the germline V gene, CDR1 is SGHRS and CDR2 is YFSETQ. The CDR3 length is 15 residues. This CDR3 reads CASSFSPAGWETQYF. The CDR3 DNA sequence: TGCGCCAGCAGCTTCTCCCCAGCGGGGTGGGAGACCCAGTACTTC. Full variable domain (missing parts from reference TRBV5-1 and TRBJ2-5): KAGVTQTPRYLIKTRGQQVTLSCSPISGHRSVSWYQQTPGQGLQFLFEYFSETQRNKGNFPGRFSGRQFSNSRSEMNVSTLELGDSALYLCASSFSPAGWETQYFGPGTRLLVL.

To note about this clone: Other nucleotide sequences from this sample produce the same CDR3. The CDR3 DNA reads TGCGCCAGCAGCTTGGGTTCTGGGGGGGAGACCCAGTACTTC. Translation gives CASSLGSGGETQYF. The chain has TRBV5-1 and TRBJ2-5; a possible D gene is TRBD2 (6 bases). Germline V gene lookup returns CDR1 SGHRS and CDR2 YFSETQ. This CDR3 has 14 residues. Trimming left V 0 bases short and J 5 bases short, with 11 bases between. The full variable domain, in which reference TRBV5-1 and TRBJ2-5 provide the parts outside the CDR3, is KAGVTQTPRYLIKTRGQQVTLSCSPISGHRSVSWYQQTPGQGLQFLFEYFSETQRNKGNFPGRFSGRQFSNSRSEMNVSTLELGDSALYLCASSLGSGGETQYFGPGTRLLVL.

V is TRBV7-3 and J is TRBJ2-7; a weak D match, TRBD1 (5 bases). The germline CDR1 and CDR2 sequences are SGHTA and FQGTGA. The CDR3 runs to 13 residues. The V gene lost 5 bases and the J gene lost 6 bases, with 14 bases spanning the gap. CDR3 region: CASSENPQGEQYF. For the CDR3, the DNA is TGTGCCAGCAGCGAAAACCCCCAGGGCGAGCAGTACTTC.

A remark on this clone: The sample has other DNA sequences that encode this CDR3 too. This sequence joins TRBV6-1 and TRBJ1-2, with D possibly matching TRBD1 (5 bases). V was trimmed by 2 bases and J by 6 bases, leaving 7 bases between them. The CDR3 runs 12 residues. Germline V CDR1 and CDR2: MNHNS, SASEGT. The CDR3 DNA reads TGTGCCAGCAGTGAACAGGGTGATGGCTACACCTTC. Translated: CASSEQGDGYTF.